This T cell receptor beta chain was sequenced in a study of identical twins. Study findings and constraints: Zero-insertion analyses were open to partial confounding by invariant MAIT and iNKT cells.

For this clonotype: The antigen is not known.

Via MiXCR, TCRdb re-called the 5' RACE reads, giving one row per CDR3 protein. The data contain nearly 900,000 distinct CDR3 sequences, approximately 13% of them singletons. V lost 6 bases and J lost 2, with 14 bases in between. The V gene's germline CDR1 is SGHDT and CDR2 YYEEEE. There are 14 residues in the CDR3. These sequences were also reported in another study, on yellow fever vaccine responses in identical twins.

The chain employs TRBV5-6 and TRBJ1-2, with TRBD1 as a possible D gene (6 bases). The receptor was derived from a woman between 18 and 29 years old in good health. The sequenced material came from PBMCs. CDR3 DNA sequence: TGTGCCAGCAACCCCCGGGACAAGAACTATGGCTACACCTTC. It specifies CASNPRDKNYGYTF.